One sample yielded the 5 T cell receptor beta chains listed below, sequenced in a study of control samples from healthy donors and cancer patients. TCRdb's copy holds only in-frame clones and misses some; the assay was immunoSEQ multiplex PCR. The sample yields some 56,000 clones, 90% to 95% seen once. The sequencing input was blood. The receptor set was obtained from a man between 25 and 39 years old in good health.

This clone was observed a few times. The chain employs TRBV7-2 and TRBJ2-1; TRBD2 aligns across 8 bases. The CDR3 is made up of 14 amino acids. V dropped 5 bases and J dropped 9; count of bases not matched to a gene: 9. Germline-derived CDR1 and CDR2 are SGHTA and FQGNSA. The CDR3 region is CASSTGLAEGEQFF. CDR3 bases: TGTGCCAGCAGCACCGGACTAGCTGAAGGTGAGCAGTTCTTC.

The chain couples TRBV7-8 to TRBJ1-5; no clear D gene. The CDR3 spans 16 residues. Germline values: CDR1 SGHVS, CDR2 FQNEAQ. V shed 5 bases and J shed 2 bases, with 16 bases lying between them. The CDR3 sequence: CASSLLRVVGNQPQHF. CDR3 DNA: TGTGCCAGCAGCCTACTGAGGGTGGTCGGCAATCAGCCCCAGCATTTT.

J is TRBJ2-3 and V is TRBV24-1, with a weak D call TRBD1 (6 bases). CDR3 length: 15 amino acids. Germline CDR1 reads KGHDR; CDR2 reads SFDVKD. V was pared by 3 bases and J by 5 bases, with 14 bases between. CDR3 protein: CATSDPMGAGDTQYF. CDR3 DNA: TGTGCCACCAGTGATCCGATGGGGGCGGGAGATACGCAGTATTTT.

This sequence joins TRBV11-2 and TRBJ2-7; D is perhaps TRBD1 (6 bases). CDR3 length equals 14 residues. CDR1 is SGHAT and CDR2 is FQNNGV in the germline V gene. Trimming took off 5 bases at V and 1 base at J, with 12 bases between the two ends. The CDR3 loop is CASSPRTESYEQYF. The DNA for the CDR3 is TGTGCCAGCAGCCCTAGGACAGAGTCCTACGAGCAGTACTTC.

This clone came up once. CDR3 coding DNA: TGCGCCAGCAGCTTGGACGGGGACTCTGGAAACACCATATATTTT. It codes for CASSLDGDSGNTIYF. The V call is TRBV5-1, the J call TRBJ1-3; no clear D. Trimming pared 0 bases from V and 0 bases from J, leaving 7 bases between. Germline V CDR1 and CDR2: SGHRS, YFSETQ. This CDR3 has 15 residues.